These 19 T cell receptor beta chains share one sample of origin, sequenced in a study of blood T cell repertoires in COVID-19. Using immunoSEQ multiplex PCR, the repertoire was profiled, and TCRdb retains in-frame clones only, with some absent. The sample carries approximately 35,000 clones, over 80% recorded once. Sequencing input: peripheral blood. Receptors originate from a man between 60 and 75 years old with active COVID-19.

V is TRBV6-5 and J is TRBJ2-7, with 7 bases fitting TRBD1. The CDR3 totals 14 residues. CDR1 is MNHEY, CDR2 SVGAGI, per germline. V gave up 6 bases and J gave up 3 bases; unmatched junction bases: 8. CDR3 loop: CASRATGFGYEQYF. CDR3 bases: TGTGCCAGCAGAGCGACAGGGTTCGGCTACGAGCAGTACTTC.

The chain combines TRBV11-2 with TRBJ2-1, with 8 nucleotides matching TRBD1. Germline V gene lookup returns CDR1 SGHAT and CDR2 FQNNGV. V dropped 6 bases and J dropped 6; count of bases not matched to a gene: 10. This CDR3 has 15 residues. In DNA, the CDR3 is TGTGCCAGCAGAAAACCCGGACAGGGCATCAATGAGCAGTTCTTC. It codes for CASRKPGQGINEQFF.

The chain couples TRBV19 to TRBJ2-7, with D possibly being TRBD2 (6 bases). V lost 6 bases and J lost 3, with 15 bases in between. This CDR3 contains 14 residues. Germline CDR1 LNHDA, CDR2 SQIVND (reference sequence). CDR3 nucleotide sequence: TGTGCCAGTAGCCGTTCACACGGGGGCTACGAGCAGTACTTC. Translating it yields CASSRSHGGYEQYF.

The V and J genes are TRBV15 and TRBJ2-2; tentative D call: TRBD2 (6 bases). The CDR3 loop spans 15 amino acids. Germline V gene sequence: CDR1 LNHNV, CDR2 YYDKDF (reference sequence). Trimming removed 6 bases at V and 4 bases at J, with 15 bases between. CDR3 residues: CATRQTRLGTGELFF. CDR3 DNA: TGTGCCACCAGACAGACTAGGCTTGGCACCGGGGAGCTGTTTTTT.

The chain couples TRBV3-1 (or the pseudogene TRBV3-2) to TRBJ2-1; TRBD2 matches 7 bases. The CDR3 is 15 residues long. The V segment lost 4 bases and the J segment 8 bases; nucleotides outside the gene matches: 11. Germline CDR1 and CDR2: LGHDT and YNNKEL (reference sequence). CDR3: CASSRSGTRPYEQFF. The CDR3 region has the DNA TGTGCCAGCAGCCGGAGCGGGACGCGGCCTTATGAGCAGTTCTTC.

This clone showed up just once. The rearrangement joins TRBV15 to TRBJ2-1; weak D call: TRBD2 (5 bases). This CDR3 has 14 amino acids. Trimming removed 5 bases at V and 6 bases at J, with 14 bases between. The germline V gene has CDR1 LNHNV and CDR2 YYDKDF (reference sequence). This CDR3 reads CATSYETSGNEQFF. Written as DNA, the CDR3 is TGTGCCACCAGCTACGAAACCAGCGGCAATGAGCAGTTCTTC. The variable domain in full, with the rest retrieved from reference TRBV15 and TRBJ2-1, is DAMVIQNPRYQVTQFGKPVTLSCSQTLNHNVMYWYQQKSSQAPKLLFHYYDKDFNNEADTPDNFQSRRPNTSFCFLDIRSPGLGDTAMYLCATSYETSGNEQFFGPGTRLTVL.

V is TRBV2 and J is TRBJ2-7, with TRBD2 matching 8 bases. Per the germline V gene, CDR1 is SNHLY and CDR2 is FYNNEI. CDR3 size: 16 residues. Unmatched junction bases numbered 8, after V lost 0 bases and J lost 4 bases. DNA for the CDR3: TGTGCCAGCAGTGAAGCGCGCGCTAGCGGGTTATACGAGCAGTACTTC. It yields the protein CASSEARASGLYEQYF.

The rearrangement links TRBV10-2 to TRBJ1-2, with D maybe TRBD1 (5 bases). Trimming removed 4 bases from V and 6 bases from J, with 15 bases in between. The CDR3 is 14 amino acids. CDR1 WSHSY and CDR2 SAAADI come from the germline V gene. The DNA of the CDR3 is TGCGCCAGCAGTGTCAGGGCCGTTCGAAATGGCTACACCTTC. This encodes CASSVRAVRNGYTF.

The chain employs TRBV20-1 and TRBJ1-2; a weak D match, TRBD1 (5 bases). This CDR3 is 13 amino acids long. CDR1 is DFQATT, CDR2 SNEGSKA, per germline (reference sequence). V was pared by 3 bases and J by 8 bases, with 16 bases between. This chain's CDR3 is CSASAAQGLGYTF. In DNA form, the CDR3 reads TGCAGTGCTAGTGCGGCCCAGGGTTTGGGCTACACCTTC.

This clone was found once. The rearrangement joins TRBV7-2 to TRBJ2-1; weak D call: TRBD2 (6 bases). V lost 1 base, J lost 1 base, and 14 bases lay in between. The V gene's germline CDR1 is SGHTA and CDR2 FQGNSA. CDR3 length equals 17 residues. CDR3 amino acids: CASSLGWPGVSYNEQFF. DNA of the CDR3: TGTGCCAGCAGCTTAGGGTGGCCGGGAGTATCCTACAATGAGCAGTTCTTC. Based on the CDR3 plus reference TRBV7-2 and TRBJ2-1, the full variable domain is GAGVSQSPSNKVTEKGKDVELRCDPISGHTALYWYRQSLGQGLEFLIYFQGNSAPDKSGLPSDRFSAERTGGSVSTLTIQRTQQEDSAVYLCASSLGWPGVSYNEQFFGPGTRLTVL.

This chain connects TRBV5-4 to TRBJ2-5, with TRBD2 matching over 8 bases. From germline, CDR1 is SGHNT and CDR2 YYREEE (reference sequence). CDR3 length equals 16 residues. The ends lost 0 bases at V and 1 base at J; junction bases unmatched: 5. CDR3 loop: CASSLEGTRGQETQYF. The DNA for the CDR3 is TGTGCCAGCAGCTTGGAAGGGACTAGGGGCCAAGAGACCCAGTACTTC.

This chain connects TRBV5-4 to TRBJ1-4, with 7 bases matching TRBD1. Germline V gives CDR1 SGHNT, CDR2 YYREEE (reference sequence). V trimming: 5 bases; J trimming: 2 bases; junction bases outside the gene matches: 0. CDR3 length: 13 residues. In DNA, the CDR3 is TGTGCCAGCAGGACAGGGACTAATGAAAAACTGTTTTTT. It translates to CASRTGTNEKLFF.

V and J are TRBV5-1 and TRBJ1-1, with 9 nucleotides matching TRBD1. The length of the CDR3 is 13 residues. CDR1 SGHRS and CDR2 YFSETQ come from the germline V gene. J gave up 4 bases and V 4 bases, and 2 bases lay outside the gene matches. The CDR3 nucleotides read TGCGCCAGCAGCGGGGGACAGGGCACTGAAGCTTTCTTT. Translated: CASSGGQGTEAFF.

V is TRBV24-1 and J is TRBJ2-7, with 8 nucleotides matching TRBD1. Germline V gene lookup returns CDR1 KGHDR and CDR2 SFDVKD. The CDR3 contains 16 residues. V was clipped by 4 bases and J by 6 bases; unmatched bases: 13. The chain's CDR3 is CATSDPRQGQKLEQYF. The DNA for the CDR3 is TGTGCCACCAGTGACCCTCGACAGGGGCAAAAGCTCGAGCAGTACTTC.

This chain links TRBV24-1 with TRBJ2-2; 8 bases agree with TRBD1. The CDR3 is 14 amino acids. With 7 bases clipped from V and 1 base from J, the junction kept 1 base outside the gene matches. The V gene's germline CDR1 is KGHDR and CDR2 SFDVKD. The chain's CDR3 is CATRDRENTGELFF. CDR3 in DNA: TGTGCCACCAGGGACAGGGAGAACACCGGGGAGCTGTTTTTT.

Here the CDR3 reads CASGGQQNTEAFF. In nucleotides, the CDR3 is TGCGCCAGCGGGGGACAGCAGAACACTGAAGCTTTCTTT. The rearrangement uses TRBV10-2 and TRBJ1-1; 7 positions match TRBD1. Trimming removed 8 bases from V and 1 base from J; junction bases left unmatched: 4. This CDR3 is built from 13 residues. Germline lookup yields CDR1 WSHSY and CDR2 SAAADI.

The J gene is TRBJ2-5, the V gene TRBV25-1, with D maybe TRBD2 (6 bases). Germline CDR1 and CDR2: MGHDK and SYGVNS. V lost 1 base to trimming and J lost 2 bases, with 14 bases between them. This CDR3 spans 16 amino acids. This CDR3 is CASSEWEAGSQETQYF. DNA of the CDR3: TGTGCCAGCAGTGAATGGGAGGCAGGATCACAAGAGACCCAGTACTTC.

J is TRBJ2-7 and V is TRBV18, with TRBD2 matching 10 bases. Germline lookup yields CDR1 KGHSH and CDR2 LQKENI. This CDR3 region has 14 residues. The trim removed 3 bases at V and 5 bases at J, leaving 4 bases unmatched. The CDR3 protein is CASSPGLASNEQYF. As DNA, the CDR3 is TGTGCCAGCTCACCGGGACTAGCGTCGAACGAGCAGTACTTC.

The rearrangement links TRBV11-1 to TRBJ1-6, with 9 bases lining up with TRBD1. V shed 5 bases, J shed 7 bases, and the junction held 6 bases outside the gene matches. CDR1 and CDR2 from the germline V gene are SGHAT and FQDESV (reference sequence). This CDR3 comprises 15 residues. Here the CDR3 reads CASSPSDRGNSPLHF. The CDR3 DNA reads TGTGCCAGCAGCCCCTCCGACAGGGGGAATTCACCCCTCCACTTT. Based on the CDR3 plus reference TRBV11-1 and TRBJ1-6, the full variable domain is EAEVAQSPRYKITEKSQAVAFWCDPISGHATLYWYRQILGQGPELLVQFQDESVVDDSQLPKDRFSAERLKGVDSTLKIQPAELGDSAMYLCASSPSDRGNSPLHFGNGTRLTVT.